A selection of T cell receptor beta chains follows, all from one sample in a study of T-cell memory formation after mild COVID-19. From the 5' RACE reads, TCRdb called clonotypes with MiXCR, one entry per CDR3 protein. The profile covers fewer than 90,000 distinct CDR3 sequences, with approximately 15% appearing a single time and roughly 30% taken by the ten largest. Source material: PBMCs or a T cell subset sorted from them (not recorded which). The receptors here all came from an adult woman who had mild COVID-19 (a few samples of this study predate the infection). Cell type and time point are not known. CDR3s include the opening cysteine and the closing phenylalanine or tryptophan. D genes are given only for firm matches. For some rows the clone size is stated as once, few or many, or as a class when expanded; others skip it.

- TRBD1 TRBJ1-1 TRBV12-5 CASGPSLTGGGTEAFF TGTGCTAGTGGTCCCTCTCTGACAGGGGGTGGCACTGAAGCTTTCTTT
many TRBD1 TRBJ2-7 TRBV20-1 CSARDVISGTGFSYEQYF TGCAGTGCTAGAGATGTCATATCCGGGACAGGCTTTTCCTACGAGCAGTACTTC
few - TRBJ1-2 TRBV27 CASSLSSAGLGGYTF TGTGCCAGCAGTTTATCCTCGGCGGGCCTGGGGGGCTACACCTTC
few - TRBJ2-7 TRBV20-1 CSARDPIRSQGSSYEQYF TGCAGTGCTAGAGATCCTATTAGGTCACAGGGATCCTCCTACGAGCAGTACTTC
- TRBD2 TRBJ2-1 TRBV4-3 CASSSRLAANEQFF TGCGCCAGCAGCTCCCGACTAGCGGCTAATGAGCAGTTCTTC
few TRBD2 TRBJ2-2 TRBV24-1 CATSDLKGLPNTGELFF TGTGCCACCAGTGATTTGAAGGGACTACCGAACACCGGGGAGCTGTTTTTT
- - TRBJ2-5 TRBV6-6 CASSYSGTPPQYF TGTGCCAGCAGTTACTCCGGGACCCCGCCCCAGTACTTC
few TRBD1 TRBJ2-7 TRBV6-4 CASPPRGQKTYEQYF TGTGCCAGTCCCCCCAGGGGGCAGAAGACCTACGAGCAGTACTTC
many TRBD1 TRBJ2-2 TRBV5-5 CASSRTGNTGELFF TGTGCCAGCAGCCGGACAGGAAACACCGGGGAGCTGTTTTTT
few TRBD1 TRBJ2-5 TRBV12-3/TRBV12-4 CASSPGTVGNQYF TGTGCCAGCAGCCCCGGGACAGTCGGGAACCAGTACTTC
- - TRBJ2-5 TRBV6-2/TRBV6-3 CASSYSMGFQETQYF TGTGCCAGCAGTTACTCGATGGGCTTTCAAGAGACCCAGTACTTC
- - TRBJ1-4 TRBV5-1 CASSLTNEKLFF TGCGCCAGCAGCTTAACCAATGAAAAACTGTTTTTT
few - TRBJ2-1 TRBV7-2 CASSSPPGGEQFF TGTGCCAGCAGCTCACCTCCCGGAGGTGAGCAGTTCTTC
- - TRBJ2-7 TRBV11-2 CASSLGANYEQYF TGTGCCAGCAGCTTAGGTGCCAACTACGAGCAGTACTTC
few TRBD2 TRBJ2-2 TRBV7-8 CASSFIAGGGTGELFF TGTGCCAGCAGCTTCATAGCGGGAGGGGGGACCGGGGAGCTGTTTTTT
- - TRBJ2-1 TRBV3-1 CASSQASGTQLLGNYNEQFF TGTGCCAGCAGCCAAGCCTCCGGGACCCAGCTATTGGGAAACTACAATGAGCAGTTCTTC
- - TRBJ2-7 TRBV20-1 CSASGNSYEQYF TGCAGTGCTAGCGGCAACTCCTACGAGCAGTACTTC
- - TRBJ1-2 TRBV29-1 CSVEDERGGFYGYTF TGCAGCGTTGAAGATGAACGGGGGGGATTCTATGGCTACACCTTC
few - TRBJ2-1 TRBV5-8 CASSLEGVSSYNEQFF TGTGCCAGCAGCTTGGAAGGGGTGAGCTCCTACAATGAGCAGTTCTTC
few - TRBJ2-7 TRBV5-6 CASSLAASLYEQYF TGTGCCAGCAGCTTGGCGGCTTCCCTATACGAGCAGTACTTC
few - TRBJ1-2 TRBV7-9 CASSLVGGVYGYTF TGTGCCAGCAGCTTAGTCGGCGGAGTCTATGGCTACACCTTC
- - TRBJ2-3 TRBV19 CASSRTGGIGPDTQYF TGTGCCAGTAGTAGGACCGGTGGAATAGGGCCAGATACGCAGTATTTT
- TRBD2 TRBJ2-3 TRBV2 CASSDLAGGRPTDTQYF TGTGCCAGCAGTGACCTAGCGGGGGGCCGCCCCACAGATACGCAGTATTTT
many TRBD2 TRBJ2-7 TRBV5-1 CASSASPSGSSYEQYF TGCGCCAGCAGCGCCTCCCCCAGCGGGAGCTCCTACGAGCAGTACTTC
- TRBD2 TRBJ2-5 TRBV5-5 CASSLEAGFQETQYF TGTGCCAGCAGCTTGGAAGCGGGATTCCAAGAGACCCAGTACTTC
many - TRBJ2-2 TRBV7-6 CASSPMGGELFF TGTGCCAGCAGCCCCATGGGAGGGGAGCTGTTTTTT
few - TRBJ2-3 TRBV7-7 CASSPLRDTQYF TGTGCCAGCAGCCCCCTCCGGGATACGCAGTATTTT
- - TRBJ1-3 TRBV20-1 CSARAADGNTIYF TGCAGTGCTAGAGCCGCAGATGGAAACACCATATATTTT
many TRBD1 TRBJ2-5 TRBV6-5 CASSNIQGASETQYF TGTGCCAGCAGTAACATTCAGGGGGCATCGGAGACCCAGTACTTC
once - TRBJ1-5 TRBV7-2 CASSLVFGTRPQHF TGTGCCAGCAGCTTAGTATTCGGGACGCGGCCCCAGCATTTT
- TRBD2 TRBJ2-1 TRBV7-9 CASSHGTSGNIEQFF TGTGCCAGCAGCCACGGGACTAGCGGGAACATAGAGCAGTTCTTC
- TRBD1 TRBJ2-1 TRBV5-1 CASSLGQANEQFF TGCGCCAGCAGCTTAGGACAGGCGAATGAGCAGTTCTTC
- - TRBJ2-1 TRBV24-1 CATSEFSSYEQFF TGTGCCACCAGTGAATTCAGTTCCTATGAGCAGTTCTTC
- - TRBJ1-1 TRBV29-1 CSVENSPVREGAEAFF TGCAGCGTTGAGAATTCACCGGTAAGGGAGGGTGCTGAAGCTTTCTTT
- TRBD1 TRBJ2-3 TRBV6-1 CASRPGTGDTDTQYF TGTGCCAGCAGACCCGGGACAGGGGACACAGATACGCAGTATTTT
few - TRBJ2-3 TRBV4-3 CASSQGSRDSFTDTQYF TGCGCCAGCAGCCAAGGGAGTCGGGACTCCTTCACAGATACGCAGTATTTT
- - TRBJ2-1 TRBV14 CASSQDSGRREFF TGTGCCAGCAGCCAAGATTCGGGCCGGAGAGAGTTCTTC